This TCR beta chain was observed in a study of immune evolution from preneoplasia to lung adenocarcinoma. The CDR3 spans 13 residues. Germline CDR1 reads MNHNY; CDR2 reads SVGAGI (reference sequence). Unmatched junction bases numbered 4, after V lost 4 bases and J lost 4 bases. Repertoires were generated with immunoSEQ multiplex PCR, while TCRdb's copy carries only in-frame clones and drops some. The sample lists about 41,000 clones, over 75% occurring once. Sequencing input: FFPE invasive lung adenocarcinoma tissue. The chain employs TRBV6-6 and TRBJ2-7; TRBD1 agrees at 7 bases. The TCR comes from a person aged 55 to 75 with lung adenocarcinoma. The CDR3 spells CASSFRDRYEQYF. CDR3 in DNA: TGTGCCAGCAGTTTTAGGGACAGATACGAGCAGTACTTC.